The entry that follows covers one T cell receptor (beta chain) sequence. This clonotype was recorded a few times. Its specific antigen is unknown. No base quality values were provided; no much bigger clone lies one nucleotide off. PBMCs were isolated by Ficoll-Paque density gradient centrifugation. These data are taken from a study of T-cell memory formation after mild COVID-19 (dated by TCRdb to the early 2020s). About the investigation overall: Most TCR sequence clusters were specific to one of the two donors. The cohort was made up of two young adult volunteers, one female and one male, who were previously healthy. T-cell clones expanding and contracting after mild COVID-19 in two donors were tracked by longitudinal TCRalpha and TCRbeta repertoire sequencing. Overall study outcomes, separate from this receptor: Whether the second-wave clones peaking on day 37 were SARS-CoV-2 specific was not confirmed. Some responding clones were detected in pre-infection memory, suggesting pre-existing cross-reactive memory T cells joined the SARS-CoV-2 response. Balanced CD4/CD8 phenotypes were observed for clones contracting from day 15 to 85, whereas a bias towards CD4+ was observed for a second wave of clones expanding from day 15 to 37. The study covered only a couple of mild cases, and larger cohorts including severe cases with pre-infection samples were considered necessary. Contracting CD4+ clones were found mainly in CM and EM memory subsets, while CD8+ clones were enriched in EMRA.

CDR1 and CDR2 were assigned from the germline V gene as LGHNA and YSLEER. After removal of 1 base from V and 2 bases from J, the junction retains 2 bases not matched to a gene. The CDR3 numbers 16 residues from cysteine through phenylalanine. The retained sequence is limited to the CDR3, 48 bases, with the frame set at the first base. For sequencing, an Illumina NovaSeq 6000 was employed. Using 5'RACE with constant-segment primers, TCRalpha and TCRbeta cDNA libraries were constructed, with sample barcodes and unique molecular identifiers added in the process. Trizol reagent was used to extract RNA from every sample. Libraries were amplified in two PCR steps, with a second sample barcode and Illumina TruSeq adapters added in the second step. Sequencing of libraries was performed on an Illumina NovaSeq with 2 x 150 bp paired-end reads. Turning to the authors' computational methods: The reads were demultiplexed and collapsed into UMI-guided consensus sequences using migec v1.2.7. Using mixcr v2.1.11, UMI consensuses were aligned to TRA and TRB V and J templates and then assembled into clonotypes. A clonotype was counted as expanded or contracted only when both edgeR and NoisET called the clonotype significant, with the noise models trained on biological replicates. For edgeR calls, the thresholds were a false discovery rate-adjusted p below 0.01 and a log2 fold-change of 1. PCA with hierarchical clustering of max-normalized trajectories of the 1000 most abundant clonotypes was used as exploratory dynamics analysis. The CD4 or CD8 phenotype of responding clones was assigned using the separately sequenced CD4+ and CD8+ repertoires. TCRdb itself trimmed the public reads at Q25 with fastp, ran MiXCR and retained productive beta chains. All rows with the same CDR3 protein become a single entry with the most common DNA and genes. The V and J calls come from TCRdb's annotation, not from the publication. The sample contains approximately 260,000 distinct CDR3 sequences, roughly 17% of them found a single time. The top ten hold 23% of the sample.

The V and J genes are TRBV4-3 and TRBJ2-7, with 13 middle bases fitting TRBD2. The source is a young man who had mild COVID-19 (a few samples of this study predate the infection). The sample titles of this study are shuffled in the database, so cell type and time point are left out; the donor was told from shared clones. The sample taken for sequencing was PBMCs or a T cell subset sorted from them (not recorded which). The DNA reads TGCGCCAGCAGCCAAGGAGGACTAGCGGGGGCCTACGAGCAGTACTTC. It is translated as CASSQGGLAGAYEQYF.